Listed here is a single T cell receptor beta chain. The authors ran a second PCR of about 7 to 11 cycles using a sample-barcoded 5' primer and a J-beta primer mix. TCRdb re-called the 5' RACE reads through MiXCR, storing one row per CDR3 protein. The data contain about 1.1 million distinct CDR3 sequences, 35% to 40% of them singletons. This entry belongs to a study of blood T cells in healthy people across ages. The CDR3 sequence is 15 residues long. Germline assignment: CDR1 ENHRY and CDR2 SYGVKD. V was pared by 3 bases and J by 7 bases, with 18 bases between. This sequence originates from a man between 18 and 35 years old in good health. Material for sequencing was blood. The chain recombines TRBV10-3 with TRBJ1-1; D is undetermined. CDR3 nucleotides: TGTGCCATCAGTGACGGAGGTGGAGCGTCGATTGAAGCTTTCTTT. Residues: CAISDGGGASIEAFF.